The 30 T cell receptor beta chains below all came from one sample that was sequenced in a study of blood T cells in healthy people across ages. The authors ran a second PCR of roughly 6 to 12 cycles using a sample-barcoded 5' primer and a J-beta primer mix. TCRdb processed the 5' RACE reads anew with MiXCR; each CDR3 protein has one entry. The sample has 1.5 million to 2 million distinct CDR3 sequences, roughly 32% seen once. Specimen: blood. These receptors were obtained from a woman aged 30 to 39 in good health.

This clonotype was seen a few times. The genes are TRBV3-1 and TRBJ2-3; 10 nucleotides line up with TRBD2. This CDR3 has 17 residues. CDR1 is LGHDT, CDR2 YNNKEL, per germline (reference sequence). The junction had 4 bases not matched to a gene; V was cut back by 0 bases and J by 1 base. In DNA, the CDR3 is TGTGCCAGCAGCCAAGAGCTCACTAGCGGGGGCACAGATACGCAGTATTTT. It yields the protein CASSQELTSGGTDTQYF.

The rearrangement links TRBV11-2 to TRBJ2-7, with TRBD2 matching 7 bases. Germline V lookup: CDR1 SGHAT, CDR2 FQNNGV. With 5 bases clipped from V and 2 bases from J, the junction kept 6 bases outside the gene matches. The CDR3 contains 14 residues. As DNA, the CDR3 is TGTGCCAGCAGCCCAGGGAGGGTGGCCTACGAGCAGTACTTC. It yields the protein CASSPGRVAYEQYF. Full variable domain (rest looked up from reference TRBV11-2 and TRBJ2-7): EAGVAQSPRYKIIEKRQSVAFWCNPISGHATLYWYQQILGQGPKLLIQFQNNGVVDDSQLPKDRFSAERLKGVDSTLKIQPAKLEDSAVYLCASSPGRVAYEQYFGPGTRLTVT.

This clonotype was detected only a few times. The chain recombines TRBV7-6 with TRBJ2-1, with D perhaps matching TRBD1 (6 bases). Germline V gives CDR1 SGHVS, CDR2 FNYEAQ. V lost 5 bases to trimming and J lost 9 bases, with 20 bases between them. This CDR3 region has 15 residues. This chain's CDR3 is CASSPGVAGPSEQFF. The DNA for the CDR3 is TGTGCCAGCAGCCCAGGGGTGGCAGGGCCCAGTGAGCAGTTCTTC.

This clonotype was picked up a small number of times. The chain uses TRBV4-2 and TRBJ2-1; 9 nucleotides match TRBD2. Germline CDR1 and CDR2: LGHNA and YNFKEQ. J was trimmed by 4 bases and V by 3 bases; bases with no gene match: 7. CDR3 length equals 16 residues. CDR3 bases: TGTGCCAGCAGCCAGGCCGTGGGACTAGCTTACAATGAGCAGTTCTTC. Its translation is CASSQAVGLAYNEQFF.

In this sample, this clonotype turned up a few times. The chain links TRBV20-1 to TRBJ2-3; 8 bases line up with TRBD2. Trimming took 6 bases from V and 6 from J; bases not matched to a gene: 11. CDR3 length equals 14 residues. Germline lookup yields CDR1 DFQATT and CDR2 SNEGSKA (reference sequence). CDR3 region: CSATAGTRPDTQYF. The DNA for the CDR3 is TGCAGTGCAACCGCCGGGACTAGGCCCGATACGCAGTATTTT.

This clonotype appeared many times. The chain employs TRBV9 and TRBJ2-7; the match to TRBD2 covers 8 bases. V gave up 0 bases and J gave up 2 bases; unmatched junction bases: 4. The CDR3 is made up of 15 amino acids. CDR1 SGDLS and CDR2 YYNGEE come from the germline V gene. The CDR3 loop reads CASSVGGGGTYEQYF. CDR3 DNA sequence: TGTGCCAGCAGCGTAGGAGGCGGGGGGACCTACGAGCAGTACTTC.

The gene calls are TRBV7-2 and TRBJ2-3, with TRBD2 as a possible D gene (6 bases). This CDR3 is built from 15 residues. CDR1 SGHTA and CDR2 FQGNSA come from the germline V gene. Between the trimmed V and J ends, which lost 4 bases and 11 bases, there was a span of 22 bases. CDR3 coding DNA: TGTGCCAGCAGCTCCGCCGTGACTAGTTCTGTTTGGCAGTATTTT. Residues: CASSSAVTSSVWQYF.

The sample holds many counts of this clonotype. The J gene is TRBJ2-7, the V gene TRBV20-1; D unclear. Trimming cost V 2 bases and J 7 bases, with 9 bases left between them. CDR1 and CDR2 from the germline V gene are DFQATT and SNEGSKA (reference sequence). The CDR3 spans 11 residues. This CDR3 reads CSARSPREQYF. In DNA, the CDR3 is TGCAGTGCTAGATCCCCCCGGGAGCAGTACTTC.

The CDR3 DNA reads as TGCGCCAGCAGCCAGGCGGACAGGGAGAACACTGAAGCTTTCTTT. Translation gives CASSQADRENTEAFF. V usage is TRBV4-1 and J usage is TRBJ1-1, with 8 bases aligning to TRBD1. Germline V gene sequence: CDR1 MGHRA, CDR2 YSYEKL. The V segment lost 3 bases and the J segment 1 base; nucleotides outside the gene matches: 4. This CDR3 comprises 15 residues.

The chain has TRBV6-1 and TRBJ2-1; TRBD2 agrees at 15 bases. The CDR3 is made up of 17 amino acids. After removal of 5 bases from V and 1 base from J, the junction contained 3 bases not matched to a gene. Germline V gene sequence: CDR1 MNHNS, CDR2 SASEGT. The CDR3 reads CASSRTSGGVSYNEQFF. The CDR3 coding sequence is TGTGCCAGCAGTCGGACTAGCGGGGGGGTATCCTACAATGAGCAGTTCTTC.

This clonotype was seen many times. This sequence joins TRBV7-9 and TRBJ2-1; no clear D. V gave up 3 bases and J gave up 8 bases, with 8 bases separating them. Germline CDR1 and CDR2: SEHNR and FQNEAQ (reference sequence). The CDR3 length is 12 residues. The CDR3, as DNA: TGTGCCAGCAGCTTGGGAATCGATGAGCAGTTCTTC. This gives the protein CASSLGIDEQFF. The entire variable domain, with the rest obtained from reference TRBV7-9 and TRBJ2-1, is as follows: DTGVSQNPRHKITKRGQNVTFRCDPISEHNRLYWYRQTLGQGPEFLTYFQNEAQLEKSRLLSDRFSAERPKGSFSTLEIQRTEQGDSAMYLCASSLGIDEQFFGPGTRLTVL.

The V gene is TRBV2, the J gene TRBJ1-5; a weak D match, TRBD1 (6 bases). CDR1 and CDR2 (germline): SNHLY, FYNNEI. The CDR3 length is 15 residues. Deletions cut 1 base from V and 9 bases from J, with 16 bases between. CDR3 protein: CASSEGLGGLRPQHF. CDR3 coding DNA: TGTGCCAGCAGTGAAGGGTTAGGGGGGTTGCGGCCCCAGCATTTT.

The V gene is TRBV3-1, the J gene TRBJ2-3; 7 positions match TRBD2. The CDR3 has 16 amino acids. The V gene end was trimmed by 1 base and the J gene end by 2 bases; junction bases not matched to a gene: 6. Germline loops: CDR1 LGHDT, CDR2 YNNKEL (reference sequence). The CDR3 here is CASSQATSRATDTQYF. CDR3 nucleotide sequence: TGTGCCAGCAGCCAAGCGACTAGCAGAGCCACAGATACGCAGTATTTT.

This chain links TRBV9 with TRBJ2-5, with 12 bases matching TRBD2. V was pared by 3 bases and J by 5 bases, with 8 bases of the junction left unmatched. The CDR3 covers 16 residues. CDR1 SGDLS and CDR2 YYNGEE come from the germline V gene. Here the CDR3 reads CASSGRLAGVGETQYF. The CDR3 nucleotides read TGTGCCAGCAGCGGAAGACTAGCGGGAGTTGGGGAGACCCAGTACTTC.

Only a few counts were recorded for this clonotype. The V gene is TRBV7-2, the J gene TRBJ2-3; no clear D gene. The CDR3 has 14 amino acids. Germline V CDR1 and CDR2: SGHTA, FQGNSA. The V gene lost 1 base and the J gene lost 4 bases, with 9 bases spanning the gap. CDR3 DNA: TGTGCCAGCAGCTTAGTCTCTGGGTCAGATACGCAGTATTTT. This gives the protein CASSLVSGSDTQYF.

About this clonotype itself: An end of the junction does not agree with germline; a read error may underlie this. The chain carries TRBV20-1 and TRBJ1-5; D not resolved. The CDR3 loop spans 14 amino acids. Germline assignment: CDR1 DFQATT and CDR2 SNEGSKA (reference sequence). CDR3 residues: CSARVGGSNQSQHF. For the CDR3, the DNA is TGCAGTGCTCGAGTAGGCGGTAGCAATCAGTCCCAGCATTTT.

The chain joins TRBV7-3 to TRBJ2-3, with 11 positions matching TRBD2. J gave up 4 bases and V 5 bases, and 8 bases lay outside the gene matches. The germline gives CDR1 SGHTA, CDR2 FQGTGA. The CDR3 sequence is 16 residues long. The CDR3 region has the DNA TGTGCCAGCAGCCCCGCTAGCGGGAGGTACGCAGATACGCAGTATTTT. The encoded protein is CASSPASGRYADTQYF.

This clonotype was detected a few times. This chain connects TRBV10-3 to TRBJ1-6, with TRBD1 identical over 9 bases. V lost 4 bases, J lost 7 bases, and 5 bases stayed unmatched. This CDR3 spans 15 amino acids. Germline V lookup: CDR1 ENHRY, CDR2 SYGVKD. The CDR3: CAISVQGAGNSPLHF. As DNA, the CDR3 is TGTGCCATCAGTGTACAGGGGGCAGGGAATTCACCCCTCCACTTT.

This clonotype was seen a few times. The rearrangement uses TRBV18 and TRBJ2-3, with TRBD2 matching over 7 bases. V trimming: 3 bases; J trimming: 1 base; junction bases outside the gene matches: 4. The germline gives CDR1 KGHSH, CDR2 LQKENI. The CDR3 consists of 15 residues. The CDR3 loop reads CASSPYLAGTDTQYF. CDR3 sequence (DNA): TGTGCCAGCTCACCGTACCTAGCGGGCACAGATACGCAGTATTTT.

This chain uses TRBV12-3 or TRBV12-4 with TRBJ2-3, with D uncertain. V was clipped by 6 bases and J by 5 bases, with 9 bases between them. This CDR3 is 12 amino acids long. The CDR3, as DNA: TGTGCCAGCAGAATGGTCGTAGATACGCAGTATTTT. This encodes CASRMVVDTQYF.

Notes on this clonotype: One junction end does not reproduce the germline sequence, and a read error may be involved. This sequence joins TRBV25-1 and TRBJ2-5; maybe TRBD1 (6 bases). Germline CDR1 reads MGHDK; CDR2 reads SYGVNS. The CDR3 is made up of 15 amino acids. CDR3 DNA sequence: TGTGCCAGCGGTGAATGGGACAAGAACCAAGAGACCCAGTACTTC. This sequence encodes CASGEWDKNQETQYF.

This clonotype was observed once. DNA for the CDR3: TGTGCCACCAGTGATTCCCTTGGAGCGGGAGGAGAGACCCAGTACTTC. Translating gives CATSDSLGAGGETQYF. This sequence joins TRBV24-1 and TRBJ2-7, with 9 nucleotides matching TRBD2. The J call may be mistaken, given a closer DNA end match to TRBJ2-5. CDR3 size: 16 residues. Germline V lookup: CDR1 KGHDR, CDR2 SFDVKD.

The rearrangement links TRBV6-1 to TRBJ1-1; D is ambiguous. Germline V lookup: CDR1 MNHNS, CDR2 SASEGT. The CDR3 covers 16 residues. Trimming took off 2 bases at V and 2 bases at J, with 15 bases between the two ends. The CDR3 bases are TGTGCCAGCAGTGAATTGGCAGTAGGATTCAACACTGAAGCTTTCTTT. Protein product: CASSELAVGFNTEAFF.

This chain connects TRBV29-1 to TRBJ2-5, with a tentative D call TRBD2 (6 bases). The CDR3 consists of 14 residues. Germline-derived CDR1 and CDR2 are SQVTM and ANQGSEA. V was shortened by 6 bases and J by 4 bases, with 18 bases between the two germline ends. The CDR3 region is CSVEGLGGGETQYF. CDR3 in DNA: TGCAGCGTAGAGGGGTTGGGGGGAGGAGAGACCCAGTACTTC. The variable domain in full, with the rest retrieved from reference TRBV29-1 and TRBJ2-5, is SAVISQKPSRDICQRGTSLTIQCQVDSQVTMMFWYRQQPGQSLTLIATANQGSEATYESGFVIDKFPISRPNLTFSTLTVSNMSPEDSSIYLCSVEGLGGGETQYFGPGTRLLVL.

Points on this clonotype: One end of the junction varies from germline; a read error may be responsible. CDR3 DNA: TGTGCCAGCAGTTACAGCGGGAGAGGTGGGTCCTACGTGCAGTACTTC. It is translated as CASSYSGRGGSYVQYF. The chain has TRBV27 and TRBJ2-7, with 8 bases fitting TRBD2. Germline V gene lookup returns CDR1 MNHEY and CDR2 SMNVEV (reference sequence). The CDR3 loop spans 16 amino acids.

This clonotype has a count of ten or more. The rearrangement uses TRBV29-1 and TRBJ2-5, with D hard to call. The CDR3 consists of 11 residues. The germline V gene encodes CDR1 SQVTM and CDR2 ANQGSEA. Deletions cut 1 base from V and 4 bases from J, with 4 bases between. The CDR3 region has the DNA TGCAGCGTTGAAGCGGGAGAGACCCAGTACTTC. It translates to CSVEAGETQYF.

J is TRBJ2-2 and V is TRBV20-1, with D hard to call. V was trimmed by 0 bases and J by 3 bases, leaving 5 bases between them. Germline loops: CDR1 DFQATT, CDR2 SNEGSKA (reference sequence). The CDR3 length is 13 residues. The CDR3 DNA sequence: TGCAGTGCTAGAGATCGTGACACCGGGGAGCTGTTTTTT. As protein: CSARDRDTGELFF.

As for this clonotype: An end of the junction differs from the germline gene, which may be a read error. The chain combines TRBV12-3 or TRBV12-4 with TRBJ2-1; 9 bases map to TRBD2. The CDR3 runs 16 residues. The CDR3 coding sequence is TGTGCCGGCAGTTGGGGAGGCGGGAGGGCCCTAAATGAGCAGTTCTTC. Its protein is CAGSWGGGRALNEQFF.

This clonotype was detected ten times or more. The V gene is TRBV5-1, the J gene TRBJ2-1, with TRBD2 as a possible D gene (5 bases). The CDR3 spans 16 residues. Germline V gene lookup returns CDR1 SGHRS and CDR2 YFSETQ. Trimming took off 7 bases at V and 6 bases at J, with 23 bases between the two ends. The chain's CDR3 is CASGLGTTGKLNEQFF. The CDR3 DNA reads TGCGCCAGCGGCCTGGGCACCACGGGGAAGCTCAATGAGCAGTTCTTC.

The rearrangement links TRBV20-1 to TRBJ2-1; D gene unclear. Trimming removed 5 bases at V and 0 bases at J, with 14 bases between. The CDR3 runs to 15 residues. Germline values: CDR1 DFQATT, CDR2 SNEGSKA (reference sequence). The CDR3 sequence is CSAQLRLLSYNEQFF. The CDR3 DNA sequence: TGCAGTGCTCAACTACGACTCCTCTCCTACAATGAGCAGTTCTTC.